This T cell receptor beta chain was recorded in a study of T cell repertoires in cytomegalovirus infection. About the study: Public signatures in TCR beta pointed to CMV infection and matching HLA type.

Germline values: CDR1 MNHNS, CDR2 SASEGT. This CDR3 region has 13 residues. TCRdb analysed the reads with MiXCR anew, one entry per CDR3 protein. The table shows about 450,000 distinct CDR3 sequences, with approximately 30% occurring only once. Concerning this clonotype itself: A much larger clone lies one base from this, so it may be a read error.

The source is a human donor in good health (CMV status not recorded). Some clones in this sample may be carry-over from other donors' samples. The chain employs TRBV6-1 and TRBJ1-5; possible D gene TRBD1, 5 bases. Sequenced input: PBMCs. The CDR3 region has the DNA TGTGCCAGCAGTGCTAACCTGGGGGAGCCCCAGCGTTTT. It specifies CASSANLGEPQRF.